These 25 T cell receptor beta chains were sequenced from one sample in a study of blood T cell repertoires in COVID-19. The repertoire was sequenced with immunoSEQ multiplex PCR; TCRdb's copy has only in-frame clones and lacks some. The sample includes about 110,000 clones, about nine tenths seen only once; the top ten take 3.5% to 4.5%. Sequenced: peripheral blood. The receptors stem from a man in his forties with acute or convalescent COVID-19.

The chain employs TRBV12-5 and TRBJ1-1; 7 bases are a match to TRBD1. The CDR3 consists of 14 residues. V dropped 4 bases and J dropped 4; count of bases not matched to a gene: 6. The germline CDR1 and CDR2 sequences are LGHNT and FRNRAP. The chain's CDR3 is CASGSRGLGTEAFF. In nucleotides, the CDR3 is TGTGCTAGTGGTTCCAGGGGGTTGGGCACTGAAGCTTTCTTT.

The V and J genes are TRBV5-1 and TRBJ1-1; the D gene is possibly TRBD1 (6 bases). The CDR3 totals 13 residues. Deletions cut 1 base from V and 3 bases from J, with 7 bases between. CDR1 and CDR2 from the germline V gene are SGHRS and YFSETQ. The CDR3 region is CASSLPGDTEAFF. CDR3 nucleotides: TGCGCCAGCAGCTTGCCAGGGGACACTGAAGCTTTCTTT.

The chain uses TRBV9 and TRBJ2-1, with 7 bases lining up with TRBD2. Germline CDR1 reads SGDLS; CDR2 reads YYNGEE. V lost 4 bases to trimming and J lost 7 bases; unmatched junction nucleotides: 11. The CDR3 length is 15 residues. This CDR3 reads CASSPLADPTNEQFF. The DNA for the CDR3 is TGTGCCAGCAGCCCCCTAGCGGATCCTACAAATGAGCAGTTCTTC.

The V gene is TRBV4-2, the J gene TRBJ2-3, with 11 positions matching TRBD2. CDR1 and CDR2 from the germline V gene are LGHNA and YNFKEQ. This CDR3 spans 16 amino acids. The ends lost 4 bases at V and 2 bases at J; junction bases unmatched: 5. CDR3 sequence reads: CASSPRLAGTTDTQYF. In DNA form, the CDR3 reads TGTGCCAGCAGCCCCCGACTAGCGGGAACCACAGATACGCAGTATTTT.

The chain carries TRBV10-3 and TRBJ2-2; a weak D match, TRBD1 (6 bases). Germline V gene lookup returns CDR1 ENHRY and CDR2 SYGVKD. Trimming took 6 bases from V and 1 from J, leaving 12 bases between them. The CDR3 is made up of 15 amino acids. CDR3 sequence reads: CAIRGADKNTGELFF. The CDR3 DNA is TGTGCCATCAGGGGGGCCGACAAGAACACCGGGGAGCTGTTTTTT.

This sequence joins TRBV3-1 (or the pseudogene TRBV3-2) and TRBJ2-1; D perhaps matches TRBD2 (6 bases). The CDR3 has 13 residues. The V gene lost 1 base and the J gene lost 6 bases, with 7 bases spanning the gap. Germline CDR1 reads LGHDT; CDR2 reads YNNKEL (reference sequence). The CDR3 reads CASSQGGLNEQFF. The CDR3 coding sequence is TGTGCCAGCAGCCAAGGGGGACTCAATGAGCAGTTCTTC.

As DNA, the CDR3 is TGTGCCAGCAGCTCGCAACTGAATCAGCCCCAGCATTTT. This encodes CASSSQLNQPQHF. J is TRBJ1-5 and V is TRBV7-8; D ambiguous. The germline V gene has CDR1 SGHVS and CDR2 FQNEAQ. Deletions cut 4 bases from V and 4 bases from J, with 8 bases between. The CDR3 is 13 amino acids.

J is TRBJ2-1 and V is TRBV5-5; 13 nucleotides line up with TRBD2. Germline trimming cut 4 bases from V and 10 bases from J; bases unmatched to any gene: 14. This CDR3 has 17 residues. Germline V gene data show CDR1 as SGHKS and CDR2 as YYEKEE (reference sequence). CDR3 bases: TGTGCCAGCAGCCAAGGACTAGCGGGGGCTGGAGGGGTGGAGCAGTTCTTC. Amino acids: CASSQGLAGAGGVEQFF. The complete variable domain, with remaining parts taken from reference TRBV5-5 and TRBJ2-1, reads DAGVTQSPTHLIKTRGQQVTLRCSPISGHKSVSWYQQVLGQGPQFIFQYYEKEERGRGNFPDRFSARQFPNYSSELNVNALLLGDSALYLCASSQGLAGAGGVEQFFGPGTRLTVL.

The chain is built from TRBV7-9 and TRBJ1-3; D is unresolved. Trimming cost V 0 bases and J 0 bases, with 9 bases left between them. The length of the CDR3 is 16 residues. Per germline, CDR1 SEHNR and CDR2 FQNEAQ (reference sequence). CDR3 nucleotide sequence: TGTGCCAGCAGCTTAGCTAAGAGCCACTCTGGAAACACCATATATTTT. Translated, it gives CASSLAKSHSGNTIYF.

The rearrangement uses TRBV11-3 and TRBJ2-1; possible D gene TRBD2, 6 bases. The V gene's germline CDR1 is SGHNT and CDR2 YENEEA. Trimming took 1 base from V and 7 from J, leaving 11 bases between them. The CDR3 runs to 14 residues. The CDR3 DNA follows: TGTGCCAGCAGCTTAGCCGGGACTCGGAATGAGCAGTTCTTC. It yields the protein CASSLAGTRNEQFF.

The chain is built from TRBV30 and TRBJ2-7, with 12 nucleotides matching TRBD2. The CDR3 contains 13 residues. V lost 5 bases and J lost 4; bases outside the gene matches: 3. In germline, CDR1 is GTSNPN, CDR2 SVGIG (reference sequence). CDR3 amino acids: CAWQTSGRYEQYF. CDR3 nucleotide sequence: TGTGCCTGGCAGACTAGCGGGAGATACGAGCAGTACTTC.

The chain uses TRBV19 and TRBJ1-6; D unclear. Germline V gives CDR1 LNHDA, CDR2 SQIVND (reference sequence). The CDR3 covers 14 residues. V was clipped by 4 bases and J by 8 bases, with 12 bases between them. Written as DNA, the CDR3 is TGTGCCAGTAGTACCCGAACCCGAGATTCACCCCTCCACTTT. Translating it yields CASSTRTRDSPLHF.

This sequence joins TRBV18 and TRBJ1-1; 7 bases agree with TRBD1. Germline CDR1 reads KGHSH; CDR2 reads LQKENI. The trim removed 4 bases at V and 0 bases at J, leaving 2 bases unmatched. The CDR3 runs to 14 residues. CDR3 bases: TGTGCCAGCTCACTGCAGGGGGTGAACACTGAAGCTTTCTTT. Residues: CASSLQGVNTEAFF.

The chain has TRBV5-4 and TRBJ2-2, with D perhaps TRBD2 (5 bases). The V end was cut by 0 bases, the J end by 0 bases, with 6 bases between. There are 15 residues in the CDR3. Looked up from germline, CDR1 is SGHNT and CDR2 is YYREEE (reference sequence). CDR3 bases: TGTGCCAGCAGCTTGGGGGAGACGAACACCGGGGAGCTGTTTTTT. It yields the protein CASSLGETNTGELFF.

V and J are TRBV3-1 (or the pseudogene TRBV3-2) and TRBJ1-1, with a tentative D call TRBD1 (6 bases). Trimming left V 0 bases short and J 0 bases short, with 14 bases between. Germline CDR1 is LGHDT and CDR2 is YNNKEL (reference sequence). This CDR3 has 17 residues. The CDR3: CASSQDHPGVLNTEAFF. The CDR3 nucleotides are TGTGCCAGCAGCCAAGATCATCCAGGGGTCCTGAACACTGAAGCTTTCTTT.

The chain links TRBV7-2 to TRBJ2-2, with TRBD1 as a possible D gene (5 bases). The CDR3 length is 16 residues. Germline CDR1 SGHTA, CDR2 FQGNSA. The V end lost 1 base, the J end lost 4 bases, and 13 bases lay between the germline ends. Here the CDR3 DNA reads TGTGCCAGCAGCTTAGTAAGGGTGCAGGGCACCGGGGAGCTGTTTTTT. This sequence encodes CASSLVRVQGTGELFF.

The chain employs TRBV7-9 and TRBJ1-5, with a weak D call TRBD1 (5 bases). V was pared by 8 bases and J by 0 bases, with 11 bases between. Germline-derived CDR1 and CDR2 are SEHNR and FQNEAQ (reference sequence). CDR3 size: 14 residues. CDR3 bases: TGTGCCAGCGCAGCAGGGATTAGCAATCAGCCCCAGCATTTT. This gives the protein CASAAGISNQPQHF.

This CDR3 is CASSLAGGARAEAFF. The CDR3 DNA reads as TGTGCCAGCAGCTTAGCTGGGGGCGCTCGGGCTGAAGCTTTCTTT. J is TRBJ1-1 and V is TRBV7-2; possibly TRBD1 for D (6 bases). CDR3 length equals 15 residues. From germline, CDR1 is SGHTA and CDR2 FQGNSA. The V end was cut by 0 bases, the J end by 6 bases, with 14 bases between.

This clone was recorded a few times. The chain recombines TRBV5-6 with TRBJ2-3; TRBD2 matches 8 bases. With 2 bases clipped from V and 5 bases from J, the junction kept 4 bases outside the gene matches. Per germline, CDR1 SGHDT and CDR2 YYEEEE. This CDR3 has 14 residues. CDR3 in DNA: TGTGCCAGCAGCTTTAGCGGGGCCCGAGATACGCAGTATTTT. Its protein product is CASSFSGARDTQYF.

V is TRBV30 and J is TRBJ2-2; D not certain. The CDR3 is 15 residues long. Trimming stripped 3 bases from V and 0 bases from J, with 11 bases between. In germline, CDR1 is GTSNPN, CDR2 SVGIG (reference sequence). The CDR3 loop is CAWSRLRSNTGELFF. DNA of the CDR3: TGTGCCTGGAGCCGCCTCAGATCGAACACCGGGGAGCTGTTTTTT.

Note on this clone: Other nucleotide sequences from this sample produce the same CDR3. The chain has TRBV9 and TRBJ2-1; D is ambiguous. The CDR3 contains 15 residues. CDR1 SGDLS and CDR2 YYNGEE come from the germline V gene. V lost 2 bases to trimming and J lost 0 bases, with 9 bases between them. CDR3 coding DNA: TGTGCCAGCAGCGTCGCCCCGAGCTCCTACAATGAGCAGTTCTTC. This sequence encodes CASSVAPSSYNEQFF.

The V and J genes are TRBV5-1 and TRBJ1-1; no firm D call. Germline lookup yields CDR1 SGHRS and CDR2 YFSETQ. V gave up 3 bases and J gave up 2 bases, with 5 bases separating them. The CDR3 runs 12 residues. The CDR3 region is CASSSHNTEAFF. In nucleotides, the CDR3 is TGCGCCAGCAGCTCCCATAACACTGAAGCTTTCTTT.

The rearrangement joins TRBV5-4 to TRBJ2-1, with a weak D call TRBD1 (5 bases). Germline CDR1 and CDR2: SGHNT and YYREEE (reference sequence). The CDR3 totals 20 residues. V gave up 0 bases and J gave up 1 base, with 23 bases separating them. The CDR3 region is CASSLDGVIVGDSSYNEQFF. The DNA for the CDR3 is TGTGCCAGCAGCTTGGATGGGGTCATAGTAGGGGATTCATCCTACAATGAGCAGTTCTTC.

This clone was detected a few times. The chain links TRBV5-6 to TRBJ1-2; 8 bases are a match to TRBD1. The germline gives CDR1 SGHDT, CDR2 YYEEEE. The CDR3 has 15 residues. Trimming at V came to 4 bases and at J to 2 bases, leaving 7 bases not matched to a gene. CDR3: CASSARDRTNYGYTF. The CDR3 nucleotides read TGTGCCAGCAGCGCCCGGGACAGGACAAACTATGGCTACACCTTC.

This clone has only a few counts. The rearrangement links TRBV6-5 to TRBJ2-1; TRBD1 is a possible D gene (5 bases). Trimming pared 7 bases from V and 5 bases from J, leaving 15 bases between. Per germline, CDR1 MNHEY and CDR2 SVGAGI. This CDR3 region has 14 residues. Here the CDR3 DNA reads TGTGCCAGCAAATCTACAGGTGGGGACAATGAGCAGTTCTTC. Residues: CASKSTGGDNEQFF.